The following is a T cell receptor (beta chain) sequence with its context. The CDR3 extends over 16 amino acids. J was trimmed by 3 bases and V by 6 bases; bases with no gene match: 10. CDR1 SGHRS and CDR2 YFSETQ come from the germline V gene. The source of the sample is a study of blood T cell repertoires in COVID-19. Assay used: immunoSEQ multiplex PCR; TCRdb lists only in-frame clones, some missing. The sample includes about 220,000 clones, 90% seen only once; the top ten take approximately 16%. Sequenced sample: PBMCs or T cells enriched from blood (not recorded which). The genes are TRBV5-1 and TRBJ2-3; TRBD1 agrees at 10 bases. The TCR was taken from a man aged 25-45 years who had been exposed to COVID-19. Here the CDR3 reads CASTVIGTGETDTQYF. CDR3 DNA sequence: TGCGCCAGCACCGTCATTGGGACAGGGGAGACAGATACGCAGTATTTT.